A single sample gave rise to the 25 T cell receptor beta chains below, sequenced in a study of cytomegalovirus exposure and HLA in healthy donors (dated by TCRdb to about 2017). Library method: the immunoSEQ multiplex PCR assay. The multiplex PCR relied on a mix of 60 forward primers for TCR Vbeta segments and 13 reverse primers for TCR Jbeta segments. Sourced from immuneACCESS, this table was stored by TCRdb with only in-frame sequences that have V and J called. A share of the clones is absent; for the studies checked, an unresolved V gene accounts for under half, and the remainder has no known explanation. The sample includes about 230,000 clones, with 85% observed a single time. Of the sample, roughly 1.3% falls within the top ten clones. Specimen: PBMCs. All receptors come from a human donor in good health.

This clone was seen only a few times. The V call is TRBV5-3, the J call TRBJ1-5; a possible D gene is TRBD1 (5 bases). TRBV5-3 is flagged as an ORF with uncertain function. V lost 0 bases to trimming and J lost 0 bases, with 10 bases between them. CDR3 length: 16 amino acids. CDR3 sequence: CARSLDQGLSNQPQHF. In DNA, the CDR3 is TGTGCCAGAAGCTTGGACCAGGGCCTTAGCAATCAGCCCCAGCATTTT.

The genes are TRBV10-2 and TRBJ1-4; TRBD1 matches at 7 bases. V lost 2 bases, J lost 0 bases, and 3 bases stayed unmatched. The CDR3 sequence is 16 residues long. The germline CDR1 and CDR2 sequences are WSHSY and SAAADI. CDR3 sequence: CASSEPGGSTNEKLFF. The DNA for the CDR3 is TGCGCCAGCAGTGAGCCAGGGGGATCAACTAATGAAAAACTGTTTTTT.

The J gene is TRBJ1-1, the V gene TRBV19, with D unresolved. Trimming cost V 0 bases and J 7 bases, with 9 bases left between them. The CDR3 spans 13 residues. Germline V gives CDR1 LNHDA, CDR2 SQIVND (reference sequence). This CDR3 is CASSIDRVSEAFF. The CDR3 coding sequence is TGTGCCAGTAGTATAGATCGGGTCAGTGAAGCTTTCTTT. Looking up the rest from reference TRBV19 and TRBJ1-1 gives the full variable domain: DGGITQSPKYLFRKEGQNVTLSCEQNLNHDAMYWYRQDPGQGLRLIYYSQIVNDFQKGDIAEGYSVSREKKESFPLTVTSAQKNPTAFYLCASSIDRVSEAFFGQGTRLTVV.

The chain uses TRBV6-5 and TRBJ1-6; D gene unclear. V lost 5 bases, J lost 1 base, and 9 bases lay in between. The CDR3 has 15 residues. Per germline, CDR1 MNHEY and CDR2 SVGAGI. This CDR3 is CASSREGSYNSPLHF. CDR3 DNA sequence: TGTGCCAGCAGTCGGGAGGGATCCTATAATTCACCCCTCCACTTT.

This clone was observed a single time. CDR3 nucleotide sequence: TGTGCCTGGACATCCGGGACTAGCGGGAGGGGGCTAACAGATACGCAGTATTTT. Protein sequence: CAWTSGTSGRGLTDTQYF. The gene calls are TRBV30 and TRBJ2-3, with 16 bases aligning to TRBD2. CDR1 and CDR2 from the germline V gene are GTSNPN and SVGIG (reference sequence). This CDR3 contains 18 residues. The V segment lost 4 bases and the J segment 3 bases; nucleotides outside the gene matches: 10.

The chain uses TRBV28 and TRBJ2-1; 15 positions agree with TRBD2. V lost 5 bases and J lost 5; bases outside the gene matches: 10. The germline V gene has CDR1 MDHEN and CDR2 SYDVKM. The CDR3 runs 18 residues. CDR3 nucleotide sequence: TGTGCCAGCAGTAATGGACTAGCGGGAGGGCCAGTCGACAATGAGCAGTTCTTC. Its protein is CASSNGLAGGPVDNEQFF. The whole variable domain, remainder taken from reference TRBV28 and TRBJ2-1, is DVKVTQSSRYLVKRTGEKVFLECVQDMDHENMFWYRQDPGLGLRLIYFSYDVKMKEKGDIPEGYSVSREKKERFSLILESASTNQTSMYLCASSNGLAGGPVDNEQFFGPGTRLTVL.

This clone has just one count. The V and J genes are TRBV2 and TRBJ1-2; 8 bases align to TRBD1. J lost 9 bases, V lost 6 bases, and 9 bases had no gene match. CDR1 and CDR2 from the germline V gene are SNHLY and FYNNEI. The CDR3 contains 13 residues. CDR3 DNA sequence: TGTGCCAGCAGCGCTGGGACAGGTCCCAGCTACACCTTC. It encodes CASSAGTGPSYTF.

This clone was recorded only once. The genes are TRBV19 and TRBJ1-2, with TRBD1 matching over 10 bases. CDR1 is LNHDA, CDR2 SQIVND, per germline (reference sequence). With 4 bases clipped from V and 1 base from J, the junction kept 3 bases outside the gene matches. The CDR3 is made up of 15 amino acids. CDR3 in DNA: TGTGCCAGTAGTACCGGGACAGGGGTTAACTATGGCTACACCTTC. This translates into CASSTGTGVNYGYTF.

In this sample, this clone turned up many times. This chain connects TRBV6-5 to TRBJ1-2, with D tentatively TRBD1 (6 bases). Trimming took 0 bases from V and 7 from J, leaving 15 bases between them. CDR3 length: 15 residues. Germline assignment: CDR1 MNHEY and CDR2 SVGAGI. CDR3 loop: CASSYSPTGTGGYTF. The DNA of the CDR3 is TGTGCCAGCAGTTACTCCCCAACAGGGACGGGTGGCTACACCTTC.

The chain couples TRBV6-5 to TRBJ2-3; a weak D match, TRBD2 (6 bases). Deletions cut 6 bases from V and 6 bases from J, with 16 bases between. The V gene's germline CDR1 is MNHEY and CDR2 SVGAGI. This CDR3 spans 14 amino acids. In nucleotides, the CDR3 is TGTGCCAGCAGCCCAACGGAGGGGAGGGATACGCAGTATTTT. Translating it yields CASSPTEGRDTQYF.

Only one count was recorded for this clone. The rearrangement joins TRBV5-1 to TRBJ1-2; possible D gene TRBD1, 6 bases. This CDR3 spans 14 amino acids. Germline assignment: CDR1 SGHRS and CDR2 YFSETQ. V lost 4 bases, J lost 7 bases, and 17 bases lay in between. CDR3 sequence reads: CASSRTALSSGYTF. CDR3 nucleotide sequence: TGCGCCAGCAGCCGGACAGCCCTGAGTAGTGGCTACACCTTC.

The CDR3 is CASCRSPFYGYTF. As DNA, the CDR3 is TGTGCCAGCTGCAGATCCCCGTTTTATGGCTACACCTTC. The J gene is TRBJ1-2, the V gene TRBV5-5; D unclear. Trimming pared 7 bases from V and 5 bases from J, leaving 15 bases between. CDR1 and CDR2 (germline): SGHKS, YYEKEE (reference sequence). There are 13 residues in the CDR3.

The V gene is TRBV4-1, the J gene TRBJ2-7; 10 nucleotides align to TRBD2. V was pared by 1 base and J by 3 bases, with 3 bases of the junction left unmatched. CDR3 length: 15 residues. Germline values: CDR1 MGHRA, CDR2 YSYEKL. The CDR3: CASSQVAGGDYEQYF. The CDR3 DNA is TGCGCCAGCAGCCAAGTAGCGGGAGGTGACTACGAGCAGTACTTC.

The chain employs TRBV28 and TRBJ1-1, with unresolved D. The CDR3 consists of 13 residues. V dropped 5 bases and J dropped 3 bases, with 10 bases sitting between them. Germline-derived CDR1 and CDR2 are MDHEN and SYDVKM. CDR3 loop: CASSLGLDTEAFF. CDR3 bases: TGTGCCAGCAGTCTCGGGTTGGACACTGAAGCTTTCTTT.

CDR3 nucleotides: TGTGCCAGTAGAGCAGGGGGCGCGTCTGGAAACACCATATATTTT. Its translation is CASRAGGASGNTIYF. The J gene is TRBJ1-3, the V gene TRBV19, with 8 bases matching TRBD1. The CDR3 is 15 residues long. Per the germline V gene, CDR1 is LNHDA and CDR2 is SQIVND (reference sequence). Trimming took 6 bases from V and 1 from J; bases not matched to a gene: 5.

In regard to this clone: A junction end diverges from the germline sequence, so it may reflect a read error. The chain has TRBV7-7 and TRBJ2-5, with 11 bases identical to TRBD2. The CDR3 has 15 residues. CDR1 and CDR2 (germline): SSHAT, FNYEAQ (reference sequence). CDR3 protein: CASSSGTSGQETQYF. CDR3 nucleotides: TGTGCTAGCAGCTCCGGGACTAGCGGACAAGAGACCCAGTACTTC.

This chain links TRBV5-6 with TRBJ2-5; no reliable D call. The CDR3 has 11 amino acids. V shed 4 bases and J shed 7 bases, with 8 bases lying between them. The germline V gene has CDR1 SGHDT and CDR2 YYEEEE. CDR3 sequence (DNA): TGTGCCAGCAGCGTGCGAGGGACCCAGTACTTC. Protein product: CASSVRGTQYF.

The CDR3 DNA reads TGTGCCAGCAGCCCACAGCGGAGGGATTACAATGAGCAGTTCTTC. Translated, it gives CASSPQRRDYNEQFF. The genes are TRBV7-3 and TRBJ2-1; TRBD2 might be the D (6 bases). The CDR3 has 15 residues. Germline loops: CDR1 SGHTA, CDR2 FQGTGA. V shed 5 bases and J shed 4 bases, with 15 bases lying between them.

The chain links TRBV6-5 to TRBJ2-2; D gene unclear. Germline lookup yields CDR1 MNHEY and CDR2 SVGAGI. V lost 2 bases and J lost 3, with 10 bases in between. CDR3 length: 15 amino acids. CDR3 sequence (DNA): TGTGCCAGCAGTTACCTCGATACGGACACCGGGGAGCTGTTTTTT. It is translated as CASSYLDTDTGELFF.

Points on this clone: Different DNA sequences within this sample yield the same CDR3. This chain links TRBV4-2 with TRBJ2-7; 7 nucleotides match TRBD2. The CDR3 length is 14 residues. The germline V gene has CDR1 LGHNA and CDR2 YNFKEQ. V shed 1 base, J shed 2 bases, and the junction held 2 bases outside the gene matches. The CDR3 bases are TGTGCCAGCAGCCAAGGGGGGGGTGCCTACGAGCAGTACTTC. It yields the protein CASSQGGGAYEQYF.

This clone was seen a single time. This rearrangement joins TRBV25-1 to TRBJ2-1; 9 positions agree with TRBD1. CDR1 MGHDK and CDR2 SYGVNS come from the germline V gene. The CDR3 has 16 amino acids. V dropped 3 bases and J dropped 6; count of bases not matched to a gene: 9. The DNA for the CDR3 is TGTGCCAGCAGTGACCCTAGACAGGGGGTGAGCAATGAGCAGTTCTTC. Translation: CASSDPRQGVSNEQFF. The whole variable domain, remainder taken from reference TRBV25-1 and TRBJ2-1, is EADIYQTPRYLVIGTGKKITLECSQTMGHDKMYWYQQDPGMELHLIHYSYGVNSTEKGDLSSESTVSRIRTEHFPLTLESARPSHTSQYLCASSDPRQGVSNEQFFGPGTRLTVL.

This clone was found once. J is TRBJ2-6 and V is TRBV5-8; TRBD2 is a possible D gene (6 bases). CDR1 and CDR2 (germline): SGHTS, YDEGEE. This CDR3 is built from 16 residues. V gave up 3 bases and J gave up 0 bases, with 10 bases separating them. CDR3 in DNA: TGTGCCAGCAGCTGGGGGGTCTACTCTGGGGCCAACGTCCTGACTTTC. Translating gives CASSWGVYSGANVLTF.

The chain couples TRBV12-5 to TRBJ2-1; 12 positions agree with TRBD2. With 4 bases clipped from V and 9 bases from J, the junction kept 4 bases outside the gene matches. CDR1 is LGHNT, CDR2 FRNRAP, per germline. There are 14 residues in the CDR3. The CDR3 reads CASGSLTSGSEQFF. In nucleotides, the CDR3 is TGTGCTAGTGGTTCCCTGACTAGCGGGAGTGAGCAGTTCTTC.

This clone was recorded once. Other DNA sequences in this sample translate to the same CDR3. CDR3: CASRGQGTDTQYF. The CDR3, as DNA: TGTGCCAGCAGAGGACAGGGCACAGATACGCAGTATTTT. V usage is TRBV25-1 and J usage is TRBJ2-3, with 7 bases aligning to TRBD1. Trimming cost V 6 bases and J 1 base; bases outside gene matches: 1. Per the germline V gene, CDR1 is MGHDK and CDR2 is SYGVNS. The CDR3 is made up of 13 amino acids.

The chain employs TRBV7-2 and TRBJ2-3; 13 nucleotides agree with TRBD2. V was clipped by 5 bases and J by 3 bases; unmatched bases: 11. This CDR3 has 18 amino acids. Germline CDR1 reads SGHTA; CDR2 reads FQGNSA. CDR3 DNA sequence: TGTGCCAGCAGCCCTAGCGGACCGGGACTAGCGGGAACAGATACGCAGTATTTT. It is translated as CASSPSGPGLAGTDTQYF.